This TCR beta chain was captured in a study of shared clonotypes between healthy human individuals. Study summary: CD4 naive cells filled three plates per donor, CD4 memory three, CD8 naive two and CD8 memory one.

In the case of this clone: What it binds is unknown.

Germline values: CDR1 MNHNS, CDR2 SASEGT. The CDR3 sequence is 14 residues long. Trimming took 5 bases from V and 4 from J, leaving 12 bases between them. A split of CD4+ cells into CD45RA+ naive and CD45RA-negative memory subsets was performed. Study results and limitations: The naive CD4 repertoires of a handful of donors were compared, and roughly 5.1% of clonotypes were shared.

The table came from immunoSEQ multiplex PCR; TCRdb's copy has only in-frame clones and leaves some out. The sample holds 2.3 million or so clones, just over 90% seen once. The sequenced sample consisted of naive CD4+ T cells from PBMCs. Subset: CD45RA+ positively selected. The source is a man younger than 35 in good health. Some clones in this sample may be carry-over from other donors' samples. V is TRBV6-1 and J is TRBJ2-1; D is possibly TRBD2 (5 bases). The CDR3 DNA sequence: TGTGCCAGCAGTCCAGGACTCTTGTACAATGAGCAGTTCTTC. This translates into CASSPGLLYNEQFF.